This T cell receptor beta chain was identified in a study of blood T cell repertoires in COVID-19. Only in-frame clones appear in the TCRdb table, and some are missing; sequencing was by immunoSEQ multiplex PCR. The sample lists about 320,000 clones, 85% occurring once. The study drew participants aged about 18 to 95 years from under 30 US areas. The CDR3 has 13 amino acids. Per germline, CDR1 SNHLY and CDR2 FYNNEI. Unmatched junction bases numbered 0, after V lost 4 bases and J lost 3 bases. The sample consisted of PBMCs or T cells enriched from blood (not recorded which). The rearrangement links TRBV2 to TRBJ2-7; 10 bases are shared with TRBD1. This sequence was found in a woman aged 30 to 39 who had been exposed to COVID-19. The CDR3 bases are TGTGCCAGCAGTGGGGACAGGGGCTACGAGCAGTACTTC. Translating gives CASSGDRGYEQYF.